These T cell receptor beta chains were read from a single sample in a study of T cell responses to AZD1222 COVID-19 vaccine. Measured with immunoSEQ multiplex PCR; TCRdb has only the in-frame clones, and not every one. The sample consists of some 200,000 clones, approximately 94% of them appearing once. The material was peripheral blood, obtained on day 0 of MenACWY control vaccination. These receptor sequences come from an adult in good health. Each CDR3 is given with its conserved first and last residue. A D gene is named only where the DNA matches it firmly. For some rows the clone size is stated as once, few or many, or as a class when expanded; others skip it.

v_gene	d_gene	abundance	j_gene	CDR3nt	CDR3aa
TRBV13	.	.	TRBJ1-3	TGTGCCAGCAGCTGGACAGAAGTGGGAGGAAACACCATATATTTT	CASSWTEVGGNTIYF
TRBV2	.	.	TRBJ1-2	TGTGCCAGCAGTACCCCCAACGCCGGCTACACCTTC	CASSTPNAGYTF
TRBV29-1	.	.	TRBJ1-2	TGCAGCGTTGAACGGGGGAGCTATGGCTACACCTTC	CSVERGSYGYTF
TRBV29-1	TRBD1	.	TRBJ1-3	TGCAGCGTGGCCGGGACAGGGTCTGGAAACACCATATATTTT	CSVAGTGSGNTIYF
TRBV5-1	TRBD1	.	TRBJ1-4	TGCGCCAGCAGCCTAAGGACAGGGAGGGCGGAAAAACTGTTTTTT	CASSLRTGRAEKLFF
TRBV10-3	TRBD1	.	TRBJ2-5	TGTGCCATCAGTGAGGGACAGGGTGGAGAGACCCAGTACTTC	CAISEGQGGETQYF
TRBV6-5	.	.	TRBJ2-1	TGTGCCAGCAGTTCTGGACCATGGGAGCAGTTCTTC	CASSSGPWEQFF
TRBV18	TRBD1	.	TRBJ1-6	TGTGCCAGCTCACACAGCTGGGACAGGGGTAATTCACCCCTCCACTTT	CASSHSWDRGNSPLHF
TRBV19	.	.	TRBJ1-1	TGTGCCAGCCGAGCCCCAGGGCGGACGAACACTGAAGCTTTCTTT	CASRAPGRTNTEAFF
TRBV7-2	.	.	TRBJ1-3	TGTGCCAGCAGCTCCTCGGGGGTTAGAGGAAACACCATATATTTT	CASSSSGVRGNTIYF
TRBV7-6	TRBD1	.	TRBJ1-4	TGTGCCAGCAGCTCAGGGGGCTCGGCTAATGAAAAACTGTTTTTT	CASSSGGSANEKLFF
TRBV19	TRBD1	.	TRBJ1-5	TGTGCCAGTATAGGACAGGGGGATCAGCCCCAGCATTTT	CASIGQGDQPQHF
TRBV28	.	.	TRBJ1-2	TGTGCCATCAGGGATTCCCTCCTCCCTGCTAACTATGGCTACACCTTC	CAIRDSLLPANYGYTF
TRBV7-6	TRBD1	.	TRBJ1-4	TGTGCCAGCAGCTCCGGACAGGTCTTCAATGAAAAACTGTTTTTT	CASSSGQVFNEKLFF
TRBV7-9	.	.	TRBJ1-6	TGTGCCAGCAGCGTCGAGGGGTTCGGGACTAATTCACCCCTCCACTTT	CASSVEGFGTNSPLHF
TRBV7-3	TRBD1	once	TRBJ2-7	TGTGCCAGCAGCACCTCAGGGGGCCCCTCGTACGAGCAGTACTTC	CASSTSGGPSYEQYF
TRBV11-2	TRBD2	.	TRBJ2-5	TGTGCCAGCAGCTTAGATCTTACGCGGGGGTACCAAGAGACCCAGTACTTC	CASSLDLTRGYQETQYF
TRBV9	.	.	TRBJ1-2	TGTGCCAGCAGCTCACGTTCTGACAGGCTCTATGGCTACACCTTC	CASSSRSDRLYGYTF
TRBV5-4	.	.	TRBJ1-2	TGTGCCAGCAGCTTGGGTGGGGGGCGTTATGGCTACACCTTC	CASSLGGGRYGYTF
TRBV6-5	.	.	TRBJ1-6	TGTGCCAGCAGAATTTCCGACTATAATTCACCCCTCCACTTT	CASRISDYNSPLHF
TRBV6-6	TRBD1	.	TRBJ2-4	TGTGCCAGCAGTTTCAACAGGGGGAACGGCATTCAGTACTTC	CASSFNRGNGIQYF
TRBV29-1	.	.	TRBJ2-1	TGCAGCTCGGCTCGGACAGCCTCCTACAATGAGCAGTTCTTC	CSSARTASYNEQFF
TRBV6-2/TRBV6-3	.	.	TRBJ2-7	TGTGCCAGCAGTTACGGTAGGGGAAGGGCCTACGAGCAGTACTTC	CASSYGRGRAYEQYF
TRBV19	.	.	TRBJ2-2	TGTGCCAGTAGTAGGATAGGGATGCGAACATCCGGGGAGCTGTTTTTT	CASSRIGMRTSGELFF
TRBV6-5	.	.	TRBJ1-4	TGTGCCAGCAGTTACTCGAGAGGGAGTGAAAAACTGTTTTTT	CASSYSRGSEKLFF
TRBV15	.	.	TRBJ2-7	TGTGCCACCAGCCCCGGGGGCCGGGGGGAGCAGTACTTC	CATSPGGRGEQYF